The 10 T cell receptor beta chains below all came from one sample that was sequenced in a study of response to subunit inactivated influenza vaccine. Each CDR3 protein gets one entry after TCRdb re-called the RT-PCR reads with MiXCR. The data show about 190,000 distinct CDR3 sequences, 13% to 15% seen once. The source was CD8+ T cells sorted from PBMCs, collected approximately 5 days after vaccination. These receptors originate from a man aged 45-60 years who received an inactivated influenza vaccine.

The V call is TRBV2, the J call TRBJ2-5, with 11 bases fitting TRBD1. Germline CDR1 reads SNHLY; CDR2 reads FYNNEI. Trimming cost V 7 bases and J 4 bases; bases outside gene matches: 8. This CDR3 region has 15 residues. The CDR3 loop is CASTSGTGGLETQYF. CDR3 bases: TGTGCCAGCACCTCCGGGACAGGGGGTTTAGAGACCCAGTACTTC.

The gene calls are TRBV4-3 and TRBJ2-1, with a tentative D call TRBD2 (6 bases). V shed 2 bases and J shed 5 bases, with 19 bases lying between them. Germline CDR1 is LGHNA and CDR2 is YSLEER. The CDR3 is 17 amino acids. CDR3 DNA sequence: TGCGCCAGCAGCCAACAATCGCGGGACCTATCCAACAATGAGCAGTTCTTC. Protein product: CASSQQSRDLSNNEQFF.

This clonotype was detected only a few times. The chain employs TRBV7-8 and TRBJ2-2; D could derive from TRBD1 or TRBD2 (7 bases each). V was shortened by 3 bases and J by 3 bases, with 17 bases between the two germline ends. In germline, CDR1 is SGHVS, CDR2 FQNEAQ. The length of the CDR3 is 17 residues. The CDR3 DNA reads TGTGCCAGCAGCTTGAATGACAGGGAGGGTGACACCGGGGAGCTGTTTTTT. This sequence encodes CASSLNDREGDTGELFF.

A few counts support this clonotype. The chain combines TRBV4-3 with TRBJ1-1; TRBD1 matches 7 bases. The CDR3 spans 18 residues. Trimming cost V 4 bases and J 3 bases; bases outside gene matches: 17. CDR1 LGHNA and CDR2 YSLEER come from the germline V gene. The CDR3 spells CASSPGQVSVLGDTEAFF. As DNA, the CDR3 is TGCGCCAGCAGCCCCGGACAGGTTTCTGTTCTAGGCGACACTGAAGCTTTCTTT.

The gene calls are TRBV6-5 and TRBJ2-5; TRBD1 matches 8 bases. Germline CDR1 reads MNHEY; CDR2 reads SVGAGI. The V and J ends lost 2 bases and 5 bases, in that order; junction bases with no gene match: 7. This CDR3 comprises 15 residues. DNA for the CDR3: TGTGCCAGCAGTTACATTCAGGGGGCGGACGAGACCCAGTACTTC. It is translated as CASSYIQGADETQYF.

The rearrangement uses TRBV20-1 and TRBJ2-1, with TRBD2 identical over 8 bases. The CDR3 is 14 amino acids. CDR1 and CDR2 from the germline V gene are DFQATT and SNEGSKA (reference sequence). Germline trimming cut 3 bases from V and 2 bases from J; bases unmatched to any gene: 3. The CDR3 region is CSARTGGAYNEQFF. In DNA form, the CDR3 reads TGCAGTGCTAGGACGGGAGGGGCCTACAATGAGCAGTTCTTC.

A few counts support this clonotype. The chain employs TRBV6-1 and TRBJ2-1; 10 bases line up with TRBD2. The CDR3 covers 16 residues. J was trimmed by 5 bases and V by 2 bases; bases with no gene match: 6. Germline-derived CDR1 and CDR2 are MNHNS and SASEGT. CDR3: CASSELVGLANNEQFF. The CDR3 nucleotides read TGTGCCAGCAGTGAATTGGTGGGACTAGCGAACAATGAGCAGTTCTTC.

The chain has TRBV20-1 and TRBJ2-7; 11 bases match TRBD2. Germline CDR1 and CDR2: DFQATT and SNEGSKA (reference sequence). The CDR3 is made up of 15 amino acids. Trimming took 3 bases from V and 6 from J; bases not matched to a gene: 10. The CDR3 loop reads CSASRLAGYRGEQYF. Written as DNA, the CDR3 is TGCAGTGCTAGTAGACTAGCGGGATATCGCGGCGAGCAGTACTTC.

This chain joins TRBV29-1 and TRBJ2-5, with D unclear. The CDR3 covers 14 residues. The V gene's germline CDR1 is SQVTM and CDR2 ANQGSEA. The germline V and J ends were trimmed by 1 base and 4 bases, with 13 bases remaining between them. The CDR3 nucleotides read TGCAGCGTTGAAGTCCCTCCTTCGGGAGAGACCCAGTACTTC. Translated, it gives CSVEVPPSGETQYF.

The chain combines TRBV20-1 with TRBJ2-4; the D gene is possibly TRBD2 (5 bases). The CDR3 totals 17 residues. Trimming pared 0 bases from V and 0 bases from J, leaving 15 bases between. Germline-derived CDR1 and CDR2 are DFQATT and SNEGSKA (reference sequence). CDR3 in amino acids: CSARDPSGWLAKNIQYF. In DNA, the CDR3 is TGCAGTGCTAGAGATCCTTCGGGGTGGCTAGCCAAAAACATTCAGTACTTC.